This T cell receptor beta chain originates from a study of cytomegalovirus exposure and HLA in healthy donors. The study, taken as a whole, reports: CMV antigen specificity was confirmed in vitro for three CMV-associated chains.

With respect to this clone: Its antigen is as yet unknown.

PCR used 60 Vbeta primers and 13 Jbeta primers. The assay was immunoSEQ multiplex PCR, and TCRdb's table has in-frame clones only and misses some. The table shows about 83,000 clones, with roughly four fifths occurring only once. These donors counted as nominally healthy when sampled, but unrecorded immune exposures were likely. Germline CDR1 and CDR2: MNHNY and SVGAGI (reference sequence). This CDR3 contains 14 residues. V was pared by 7 bases and J by 2 bases, with 5 bases of the junction left unmatched. Sample: PBMCs. The receptor was isolated from a woman aged 30 to 39 in good health and CMV-seronegative. The V gene is TRBV6-6, the J gene TRBJ2-1; 7 bases align to TRBD2. Here the CDR3 reads CASTGGSTYNEQFF. The CDR3 nucleotides are TGTGCCAGCACGGGGGGTTCAACCTACAATGAGCAGTTCTTC.